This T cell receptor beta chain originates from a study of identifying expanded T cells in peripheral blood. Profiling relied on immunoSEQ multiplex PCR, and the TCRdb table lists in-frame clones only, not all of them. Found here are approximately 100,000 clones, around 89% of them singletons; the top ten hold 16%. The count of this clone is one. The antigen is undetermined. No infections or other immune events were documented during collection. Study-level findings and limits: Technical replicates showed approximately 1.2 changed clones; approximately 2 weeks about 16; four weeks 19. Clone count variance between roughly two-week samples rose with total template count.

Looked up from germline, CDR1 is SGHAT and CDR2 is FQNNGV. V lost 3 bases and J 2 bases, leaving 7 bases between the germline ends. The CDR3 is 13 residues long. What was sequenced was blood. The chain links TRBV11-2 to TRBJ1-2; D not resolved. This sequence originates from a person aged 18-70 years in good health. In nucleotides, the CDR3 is TGTGCCAGCAGCTTGGCAGTAAACTATGGCTACACCTTC. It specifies CASSLAVNYGYTF.